The 21 T cell receptor beta chains given below trace back to one sample, sequenced in a study of shared T cell receptors in the human thymus (dated by TCRdb to the early 2020s). Library method: the immunoSEQ multiplex PCR assay. The table was pulled from immuneACCESS by TCRdb, which kept in-frame rearrangements only. Such tables lose some clones; where checked, under half of the loss comes from unresolved V genes, and the rest has no known cause. Across this sample there are approximately 580,000 clones, with about 84% seen only once. The ten largest clones add up to less than 0.015% of the sample. The sample also formed part of further work on human thymus T cells.

Specimen: thymocytes. Source of these receptors: a boy in the first two years of life with a congenital heart defect. Donor details come from another sample of the same person, matched by shared clones.

J is TRBJ2-3 and V is TRBV5-1; TRBD2 matches 10 bases. This CDR3 contains 15 residues. Germline V gives CDR1 SGHRS, CDR2 YFSETQ. V shed 4 bases, J shed 5 bases, and the junction held 7 bases outside the gene matches. The CDR3 DNA follows: TGCGCCAGCAGCCAAAGCGGGAGGGTCGGAGATACGCAGTATTTT. Protein sequence: CASSQSGRVGDTQYF.

This rearrangement joins TRBV7-9 to TRBJ1-1; the D is unclear. CDR1 and CDR2 (germline): SEHNR, FQNEAQ (reference sequence). The CDR3 runs to 17 residues. Trimming removed 0 bases from V and 0 bases from J, with 14 bases in between. CDR3 sequence: CASSLALSSAMNTEAFF. CDR3 DNA: TGTGCCAGCAGCTTAGCGCTTTCGTCAGCGATGAACACTGAAGCTTTCTTT.

The chain couples TRBV11-2 to TRBJ2-3; perhaps TRBD2 as D (7 bases). Germline lookup yields CDR1 SGHAT and CDR2 FQNNGV. This CDR3 region has 16 residues. V lost 6 bases, J lost 2 bases, and 18 bases lay in between. The CDR3 DNA reads TGTGCCAGCAGGTCATCGAGGGGGGGGAACACAGATACGCAGTATTTT. This encodes CASRSSRGGNTDTQYF. The variable domain in full, with the rest retrieved from reference TRBV11-2 and TRBJ2-3, is EAGVAQSPRYKIIEKRQSVAFWCNPISGHATLYWYQQILGQGPKLLIQFQNNGVVDDSQLPKDRFSAERLKGVDSTLKIQPAKLEDSAVYLCASRSSRGGNTDTQYFGPGTRLTVL.

The chain employs TRBV30 and TRBJ2-7; 7 nucleotides line up with TRBD2. The V segment lost 0 bases and the J segment 7 bases; nucleotides outside the gene matches: 21. From germline, CDR1 is GTSNPN and CDR2 SVGIG (reference sequence). The CDR3 is 18 amino acids. The CDR3: CAWSVGSGGPHRRREQYF. The CDR3 coding sequence is TGTGCCTGGAGTGTAGGGTCGGGAGGCCCGCACAGGAGGAGGGAGCAGTACTTC.

The genes are TRBV4-3 and TRBJ2-7, with a possible D match to TRBD1 (6 bases). This CDR3 is built from 14 residues. Trimming took 4 bases from V and 0 from J, leaving 10 bases between them. Looked up from germline, CDR1 is LGHNA and CDR2 is YSLEER. The CDR3 reads CASSPDRSSYEQYF. The CDR3 region has the DNA TGCGCCAGCAGCCCCGACAGGTCCTCCTACGAGCAGTACTTC.

This clone was seen a single time. The chain links TRBV20-1 to TRBJ1-5; D may be TRBD1 (6 bases). The V gene's germline CDR1 is DFQATT and CDR2 SNEGSKA (reference sequence). This CDR3 contains 11 residues. Trimming removed 5 bases from V and 4 bases from J, with 6 bases in between. CDR3 in DNA: TGCAGTGCTGGACAGAATCAGCCCCAGCATTTT. Translated: CSAGQNQPQHF.

The J gene is TRBJ2-2, the V gene TRBV4-3; 7 nucleotides line up with TRBD2. CDR3 size: 15 residues. Per the germline V gene, CDR1 is LGHNA and CDR2 is YSLEER. With V trimmed by 0 bases and J by 4 bases, 2 bases remained unmatched. CDR3 nucleotides: TGCGCCAGCAGCCAAGATCGCGGGGGCACCGGGGAGCTGTTTTTT. This codes for CASSQDRGGTGELFF.

V is TRBV30 and J is TRBJ2-7; 9 bases map to TRBD1. J gave up 2 bases and V 7 bases, and 12 bases lay outside the gene matches. The germline V gene encodes CDR1 GTSNPN and CDR2 SVGIG (reference sequence). The CDR3 loop spans 15 amino acids. CDR3 region: CAFADMGQGAYEQYF. DNA of the CDR3: TGTGCCTTCGCGGACATGGGACAGGGAGCCTACGAGCAGTACTTC.

This chain connects TRBV27 to TRBJ2-5, with 8 bases fitting TRBD2. Germline-derived CDR1 and CDR2 are MNHEY and SMNVEV (reference sequence). The CDR3 has 15 residues. V shed 2 bases and J 7 bases; nucleotides not matched to a gene: 9. This chain's CDR3 is CASSLAGGGRMTQYF. The CDR3 DNA is TGTGCCAGCAGTTTAGCCGGGGGGGGAAGAATGACCCAGTACTTC.

The chain couples TRBV7-9 to TRBJ2-7; 11 bases map to TRBD2. CDR3 length: 16 residues. The J segment lost 6 bases and the V segment lost 0 bases, leaving 7 bases of the junction unmatched. The germline CDR1 and CDR2 sequences are SEHNR and FQNEAQ (reference sequence). The CDR3 is CASSLASGLADTEQYF. The CDR3 region has the DNA TGTGCCAGCAGCTTAGCCTCGGGACTAGCGGACACCGAGCAGTACTTC.

The V gene is TRBV7-8, the J gene TRBJ2-1, with D possibly TRBD1 on 6 matching bases. The CDR3 sequence is 19 residues long. The germline gives CDR1 SGHVS, CDR2 FQNEAQ. Trimming took off 6 bases at V and 0 bases at J, with 24 bases between the two ends. The CDR3 spells CASSFTDFGTLDSYNEQFF. The DNA for the CDR3 is TGTGCCAGCAGTTTCACAGACTTCGGGACACTAGACTCCTACAATGAGCAGTTCTTC.

The rearrangement links TRBV10-2 to TRBJ2-1; 8 bases align to TRBD2. The CDR3 consists of 15 residues. Looked up from germline, CDR1 is WSHSY and CDR2 is SAAADI. J gave up 5 bases and V 8 bases, and 11 bases lay outside the gene matches. CDR3 region: CASSKGREVNNEQFF. The DNA for the CDR3 is TGCGCCAGCTCGAAGGGGCGGGAGGTTAACAATGAGCAGTTCTTC.

The chain links TRBV27 to TRBJ2-5, with TRBD1 matching over 7 bases. With V trimmed by 6 bases and J by 4 bases, 5 bases remained unmatched. Germline V CDR1 and CDR2: MNHEY, SMNVEV (reference sequence). CDR3 length equals 13 residues. The CDR3 loop is CASRSTGPETQYF. The CDR3 bases are TGTGCCAGCAGATCGACAGGGCCAGAGACCCAGTACTTC.

J is TRBJ2-3 and V is TRBV11-3, with 10 bases matching TRBD1. CDR1 and CDR2 from the germline V gene are SGHNT and YENEEA. The V segment lost 5 bases and the J segment 2 bases; nucleotides outside the gene matches: 19. This CDR3 has 20 residues. CDR3 DNA: TGTGCCAGCAGCCATAAGACCCCCAGGCCGGGACAGGGGCCCACAGATACGCAGTATTTT. Its protein is CASSHKTPRPGQGPTDTQYF.

The chain joins TRBV11-2 to TRBJ2-7; 7 nucleotides align to TRBD2. The trim removed 5 bases at V and 5 bases at J, leaving 15 bases unmatched. Germline CDR1 is SGHAT and CDR2 is FQNNGV. The CDR3 is 16 residues long. The CDR3: CASSLPGGAGSDEQYF. CDR3 sequence (DNA): TGTGCCAGCAGCCTCCCGGGGGGAGCGGGAAGTGACGAGCAGTACTTC.

The chain couples TRBV4-3 to TRBJ1-5; D gene uncertain. Germline CDR1 reads LGHNA; CDR2 reads YSLEER. The CDR3 spans 14 residues. The V gene lost 4 bases and the J gene lost 4 bases, with 11 bases spanning the gap. CDR3 nucleotide sequence: TGCGCCAGCAGCCTCCGGGTCCAAAATCAGCCCCAGCATTTT. Translated, it gives CASSLRVQNQPQHF.

This clone was observed a few times. Other DNA variants within this sample encode the same CDR3. The rearrangement uses TRBV20-1 and TRBJ2-7; perhaps TRBD1 as D (5 bases). The germline CDR1 and CDR2 sequences are DFQATT and SNEGSKA (reference sequence). This CDR3 region has 11 residues. The germline V and J ends were trimmed by 5 bases and 3 bases, with 8 bases remaining between them. This CDR3 is CSAPDSYEQYF. The CDR3 region has the DNA TGCAGTGCTCCCGACAGCTACGAGCAGTACTTC.

The genes are TRBV4-3 and TRBJ2-5, with 11 bases fitting TRBD2. The V gene's germline CDR1 is LGHNA and CDR2 YSLEER. The V gene end was trimmed by 2 bases and the J gene end by 5 bases; junction bases not matched to a gene: 4. The length of the CDR3 is 15 residues. The CDR3 reads CASSQNSGREETQYF. The CDR3 DNA reads TGCGCCAGCAGCCAAAATAGCGGGAGGGAGGAGACCCAGTACTTC.

The chain carries TRBV27 and TRBJ2-7; 9 nucleotides agree with TRBD1. The CDR3 sequence is 12 residues long. Looked up from germline, CDR1 is MNHEY and CDR2 is SMNVEV (reference sequence). V lost 10 bases to trimming and J lost 5 bases; unmatched junction nucleotides: 6. The DNA for the CDR3 is TGTGCCACCGGGACAGGGTGTAACGAGCAGTACTTC. Encoded protein: CATGTGCNEQYF.

V and J are TRBV2 and TRBJ2-3; 12 bases fit TRBD2. The CDR3 totals 17 residues. V gave up 2 bases and J gave up 0 bases; unmatched junction bases: 3. Germline V gene sequence: CDR1 SNHLY, CDR2 FYNNEI. The CDR3: CASSELAGGSSTDTQYF. In DNA, the CDR3 is TGTGCCAGCAGTGAACTAGCGGGAGGGTCTAGCACAGATACGCAGTATTTT.

The chain combines TRBV4-1 with TRBJ2-7; 10 bases match TRBD2. This CDR3 comprises 16 residues. The germline V gene has CDR1 MGHRA and CDR2 YSYEKL. The V gene end was trimmed by 3 bases and the J gene end by 0 bases; junction bases not matched to a gene: 5. CDR3 nucleotide sequence: TGCGCCAGCAGCCACTCGACTAGCGGGCCCTCCTACGAGCAGTACTTC. Protein product: CASSHSTSGPSYEQYF.